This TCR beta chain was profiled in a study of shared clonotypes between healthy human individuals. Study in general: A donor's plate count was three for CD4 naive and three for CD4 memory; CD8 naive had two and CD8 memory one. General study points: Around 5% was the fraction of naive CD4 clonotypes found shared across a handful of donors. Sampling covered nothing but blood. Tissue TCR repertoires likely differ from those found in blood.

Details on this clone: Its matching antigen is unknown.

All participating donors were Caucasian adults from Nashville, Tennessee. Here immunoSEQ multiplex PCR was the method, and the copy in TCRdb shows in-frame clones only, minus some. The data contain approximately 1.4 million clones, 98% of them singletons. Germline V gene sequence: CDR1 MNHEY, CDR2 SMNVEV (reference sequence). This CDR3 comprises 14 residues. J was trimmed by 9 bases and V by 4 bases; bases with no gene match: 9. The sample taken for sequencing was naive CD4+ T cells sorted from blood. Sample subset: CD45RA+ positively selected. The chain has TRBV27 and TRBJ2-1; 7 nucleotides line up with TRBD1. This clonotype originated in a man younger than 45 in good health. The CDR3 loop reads CASSSGQVHIEQFF. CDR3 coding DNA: TGTGCCAGCAGTTCCGGACAGGTACACATTGAGCAGTTCTTC.